Listed below are T cell receptor beta chains from one sample, sequenced in a study of blood T cell repertoires in COVID-19. This table comes from immunoSEQ multiplex PCR, and its TCRdb copy is limited to in-frame clones, with some not included. This sample carries roughly 70,000 clones, roughly 73% of them seen once, and the ten largest clones take just under 6.5%. The material sequenced was peripheral blood. All receptors derive from a woman aged 60-70 years with acute or convalescent COVID-19. CDR3s include the opening cysteine and the closing phenylalanine or tryptophan. Each record gives: CDR3 length, D gene, J gene, clone size, V gene, CDR3 protein, CDR3 DNA. D genes are given only for firm matches. Clone sizes are given selectively: once, few, many, or a class where the clone is expanded.

length: 12
D: TRBD1
J: TRBJ1-6
size: .
V: TRBV6-4
CDR3: CASSDGQGPLHF
DNA: TGTGCCAGCAGTGACGGACAGGGGCCCCTCCACTTT

length: 14
D: TRBD1
J: TRBJ2-3
size: once
V: TRBV19
CDR3: CATRWTGGVDTQYF
DNA: TGTGCCACTAGGTGGACAGGGGGCGTAGATACGCAGTATTTT

length: 18
D: TRBD1
J: TRBJ1-5
size: once
V: TRBV4-3
CDR3: CASSQDLKLRDRDQPQHF
DNA: TGCGCCAGCAGCCAAGACCTCAAACTCCGGGACAGGGACCAGCCCCAGCATTTT

length: 20
D: TRBD1
J: TRBJ2-6
size: .
V: TRBV4-2
CDR3: CASSRQGAPTSPTGANVLTF
DNA: TGTGCCAGCAGCCGACAGGGGGCCCCCACCTCACCCACTGGGGCCAACGTCCTGACTTTC

length: 17
D: .
J: TRBJ2-4
size: .
V: TRBV30
CDR3: CAWSDRGLLLAKNIQYF
DNA: TGTGCCTGGAGTGACCGCGGACTCCTATTAGCCAAAAACATTCAGTACTTC

length: 14
D: TRBD1
J: TRBJ1-4
size: .
V: TRBV5-1
CDR3: CASSGGTGSEKLFF
DNA: TGCGCCAGCAGCGGCGGGACAGGAAGCGAAAAACTGTTTTTT

length: 14
D: .
J: TRBJ2-7
size: .
V: TRBV2
CDR3: CASSDETGMYEQYF
DNA: TGTGCCAGCAGTGATGAGACAGGAATGTACGAGCAGTACTTC

length: 14
D: TRBD2
J: TRBJ2-7
size: .
V: TRBV11-2
CDR3: CASSPLWRGGKQYF
DNA: TGTGCCAGCAGCCCCTTGTGGCGGGGGGGAAAGCAGTACTTC

length: 15
D: TRBD1
J: TRBJ1-2
size: once
V: TRBV18
CDR3: CASSRGQTINYGYTF
DNA: TGTGCCAGCTCACGGGGACAGACAATTAACTATGGCTACACCTTC

length: 13
D: TRBD1
J: TRBJ1-5
size: .
V: TRBV6-5
CDR3: CASRGTGEQPQHF
DNA: TGTGCCAGCAGGGGGACAGGGGAACAGCCCCAGCATTTT

length: 13
D: .
J: TRBJ1-2
size: .
V: TRBV29-1
CDR3: CSVDAEQGDGYTF
DNA: TGCAGCGTTGACGCGGAACAGGGTGATGGCTACACCTTC

length: 14
D: .
J: TRBJ1-4
size: many
V: TRBV3-1/TRBV3-2
CDR3: CASSQVGQYEKLFF
DNA: TGTGCCAGCAGCCAAGTGGGCCAATATGAAAAACTGTTTTTT

length: 13
D: .
J: TRBJ2-7
size: .
V: TRBV19
CDR3: CASSTRSVGEQYF
DNA: TGTGCCAGTAGTACCAGGTCTGTAGGCGAGCAGTACTTC

length: 13
D: .
J: TRBJ2-7
size: once
V: TRBV6-1
CDR3: CASSEVNFYEQYF
DNA: TGTGCCAGCAGTGAAGTAAACTTCTACGAGCAGTACTTC

length: 13
D: .
J: TRBJ1-5
size: .
V: TRBV7-9
CDR3: CASSSQGDQPQHF
DNA: TGTGCCAGCAGCTCACAGGGTGATCAGCCCCAGCATTTT

length: 15
D: .
J: TRBJ2-7
size: .
V: TRBV5-1
CDR3: CASSLVLGTTLIQYF
DNA: TGCGCCAGCAGCTTGGTTCTGGGCACCACCTTAATTCAGTACTTC

length: 17
D: TRBD1
J: TRBJ1-4
size: once
V: TRBV6-2/TRBV6-3
CDR3: CASSYADRGVVNEKLFF
DNA: TGTGCCAGCAGTTACGCGGACAGGGGAGTAGTCAATGAAAAACTGTTTTTT

length: 15
D: .
J: TRBJ2-7
size: .
V: TRBV7-9
CDR3: CASSLQGAESYEQYF
DNA: TGTGCCAGCAGCTTACAGGGTGCGGAATCCTACGAGCAGTACTTC

length: 15
D: .
J: TRBJ1-1
size: few
V: TRBV12-5
CDR3: CASGSGLALNTEAFF
DNA: TGTGCTAGTGGTTCCGGACTGGCGTTGAACACTGAAGCTTTCTTT

length: 14
D: TRBD1
J: TRBJ1-2
size: .
V: TRBV5-1
CDR3: CASSLSGGDYGYTF
DNA: TGCGCCAGCAGCTTGTCAGGGGGAGACTATGGCTACACCTTC

length: 12
D: .
J: TRBJ1-2
size: .
V: TRBV10-3
CDR3: CAISGHLDGYTF
DNA: TGTGCCATCAGTGGACACTTGGATGGCTACACCTTC

length: 15
D: TRBD1
J: TRBJ1-6
size: .
V: TRBV2
CDR3: CASGEQGQLNSPLHF
DNA: TGTGCCAGCGGCGAGCAGGGACAGTTGAATTCACCCCTCCACTTT

length: 15
D: .
J: TRBJ2-1
size: .
V: TRBV10-2
CDR3: CASSEKGFSYNEQFF
DNA: TGCGCCAGCAGTGAAAAGGGGTTCTCCTACAATGAGCAGTTCTTC

length: 16
D: .
J: TRBJ2-4
size: .
V: TRBV12-5
CDR3: CASGLGDKVAKNIQYF
DNA: TGTGCTAGTGGTTTGGGGGACAAGGTAGCCAAAAACATTCAGTACTTC

length: 14
D: TRBD2
J: TRBJ2-7
size: once
V: TRBV29-1
CDR3: CSAARTSGAGEQYF
DNA: TGCAGCGCCGCCAGGACTAGCGGGGCGGGGGAGCAGTACTTC

length: 14
D: .
J: TRBJ2-3
size: .
V: TRBV6-5
CDR3: CASSSGVSTDTQYF
DNA: TGTGCCAGCAGTTCGGGGGTGAGCACAGATACGCAGTATTTT

length: 11
D: .
J: TRBJ2-2
size: .
V: TRBV2
CDR3: CATSDPGELFF
DNA: TGTGCCACCTCAGATCCCGGGGAGCTGTTTTTT

length: 15
D: .
J: TRBJ1-6
size: .
V: TRBV3-1/TRBV3-2
CDR3: CASSQSTGFSSPLHF
DNA: TGTGCCAGCAGCCAATCCACAGGCTTTAGTTCACCCCTCCACTTT

length: 17
D: TRBD1
J: TRBJ1-2
size: .
V: TRBV18
CDR3: CASSKGAYRGADYGYTF
DNA: TGTGCCAGCTCAAAAGGGGCATACAGGGGCGCGGACTATGGCTACACCTTC

length: 15
D: .
J: TRBJ2-7
size: .
V: TRBV5-6
CDR3: CASSLGFGGSYEQYF
DNA: TGTGCCAGCAGCTTGGGGTTTGGAGGCTCCTACGAGCAGTACTTC

length: 13
D: .
J: TRBJ1-2
size: .
V: TRBV5-6
CDR3: CASSLNGQYGYTF
DNA: TGTGCCAGCAGCTTGAACGGACAGTATGGCTACACCTTC

length: 16
D: TRBD1
J: TRBJ1-4
size: .
V: TRBV19
CDR3: CASNTRRGQDNEKLFF
DNA: TGTGCCAGTAACACGCGGAGGGGGCAGGATAATGAAAAACTGTTTTTT

length: 16
D: .
J: TRBJ1-4
size: .
V: TRBV28
CDR3: CASQKGPLATNEKLFF
DNA: TGTGCCAGCCAAAAGGGGCCCCTTGCAACTAATGAAAAACTGTTTTTT

length: 14
D: TRBD1
J: TRBJ2-7
size: .
V: TRBV29-1
CDR3: CSVAPGQGGGEQYF
DNA: TGCAGCGTTGCACCGGGACAGGGGGGTGGGGAGCAGTACTTC

length: 14
D: .
J: TRBJ2-7
size: .
V: TRBV5-6
CDR3: CASSLIVEGAKQYF
DNA: TGTGCCAGCAGCTTGATTGTGGAGGGGGCTAAGCAGTACTTC

length: 15
D: .
J: TRBJ2-1
size: .
V: TRBV5-5
CDR3: CASSLVQGRVNEQFF
DNA: TGTGCCAGCAGCTTGGTCCAGGGGAGGGTCAATGAGCAGTTCTTC

length: 18
D: TRBD2
J: TRBJ2-3
size: .
V: TRBV19
CDR3: CASSIRFSTSGGLDTQYF
DNA: TGTGCCAGTAGTATACGTTTTTCGACTAGCGGGGGTCTGGATACGCAGTATTTT

length: 14
D: TRBD1
J: TRBJ1-2
size: few
V: TRBV5-1
CDR3: CASSIGQGNYGYTF
DNA: TGCGCCAGCAGCATCGGACAGGGGAACTATGGCTACACCTTC

length: 14
D: TRBD1
J: TRBJ1-1
size: .
V: TRBV15
CDR3: CATSNDRGNTEAFF
DNA: TGTGCCACCAGCAATGACAGGGGGAACACTGAAGCTTTCTTT

length: 14
D: TRBD1
J: TRBJ2-1
size: few
V: TRBV7-2
CDR3: CASRPGQGYNEQFF
DNA: TGTGCCAGCAGACCCGGACAGGGGTACAATGAGCAGTTCTTC

length: 13
D: TRBD1
J: TRBJ1-2
size: .
V: TRBV5-6
CDR3: CASWTGIDYGYTF
DNA: TGTGCCAGCTGGACAGGGATCGACTATGGCTACACCTTC

length: 13
D: .
J: TRBJ2-2
size: few
V: TRBV10-1
CDR3: CASSESGFRELFF
DNA: TGCGCCAGCAGTGAGTCGGGCTTTCGGGAGCTGTTTTTT

length: 15
D: TRBD1
J: TRBJ1-2
size: .
V: TRBV6-5
CDR3: CASSYPGQGVYGYTF
DNA: TGTGCCAGCAGTTACCCGGGGCAGGGGGTTTATGGCTACACCTTC

length: 11
D: .
J: TRBJ2-3
size: once
V: TRBV9
CDR3: CASSPGYTQYF
DNA: TGTGCCAGCAGCCCAGGGTATACGCAGTATTTT

length: 14
D: .
J: TRBJ1-1
size: .
V: TRBV16
CDR3: CASSRQGSDTEAFF
DNA: TGTGCCAGCAGCCGCCAGGGATCGGACACTGAAGCTTTCTTT

length: 16
D: .
J: TRBJ2-5
size: few
V: TRBV5-1
CDR3: CASSPGGTSWGETQYF
DNA: TGCGCCAGCAGCCCCGGGGGTACTAGCTGGGGGGAGACCCAGTACTTC

length: 16
D: .
J: TRBJ2-3
size: few
V: TRBV28
CDR3: CASSLSDSLYTDTQYF
DNA: TGTGCCAGCAGTTTATCGGACAGCTTATACACAGATACGCAGTATTTT

length: 14
D: TRBD1
J: TRBJ2-7
size: few
V: TRBV29-1
CDR3: CSVATGQQSYEQYF
DNA: TGCAGCGTTGCCACGGGACAGCAAAGCTACGAGCAGTACTTC

length: 13
D: .
J: TRBJ1-2
size: once
V: TRBV5-1
CDR3: CASSSTDNYGYTF
DNA: TGCGCCAGCAGCTCGACAGATAACTATGGCTACACCTTC

length: 16
D: TRBD1
J: TRBJ1-2
size: once
V: TRBV6-6
CDR3: CASSSSWDREVYGYTF
DNA: TGTGCCAGCAGTTCCTCCTGGGACAGGGAGGTTTATGGCTACACCTTC